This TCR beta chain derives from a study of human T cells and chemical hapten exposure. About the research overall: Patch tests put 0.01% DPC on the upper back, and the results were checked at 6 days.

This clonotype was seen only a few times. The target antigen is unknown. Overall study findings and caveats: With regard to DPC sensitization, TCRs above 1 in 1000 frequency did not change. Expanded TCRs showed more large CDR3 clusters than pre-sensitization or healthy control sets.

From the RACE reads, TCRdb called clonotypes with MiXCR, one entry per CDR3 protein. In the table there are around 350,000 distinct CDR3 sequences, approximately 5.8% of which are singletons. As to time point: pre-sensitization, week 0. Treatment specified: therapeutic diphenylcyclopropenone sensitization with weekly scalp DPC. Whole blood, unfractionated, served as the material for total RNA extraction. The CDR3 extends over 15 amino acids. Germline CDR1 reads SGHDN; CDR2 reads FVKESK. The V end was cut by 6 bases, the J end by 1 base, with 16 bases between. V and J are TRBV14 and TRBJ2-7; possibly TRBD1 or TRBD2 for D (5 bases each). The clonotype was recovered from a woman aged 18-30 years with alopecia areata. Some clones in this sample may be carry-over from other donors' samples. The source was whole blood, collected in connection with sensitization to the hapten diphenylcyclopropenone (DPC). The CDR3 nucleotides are TGTGCCAGCAGTGGGACGGGACGCGGATCCTACGAGCAGTACTTC. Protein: CASSGTGRGSYEQYF.